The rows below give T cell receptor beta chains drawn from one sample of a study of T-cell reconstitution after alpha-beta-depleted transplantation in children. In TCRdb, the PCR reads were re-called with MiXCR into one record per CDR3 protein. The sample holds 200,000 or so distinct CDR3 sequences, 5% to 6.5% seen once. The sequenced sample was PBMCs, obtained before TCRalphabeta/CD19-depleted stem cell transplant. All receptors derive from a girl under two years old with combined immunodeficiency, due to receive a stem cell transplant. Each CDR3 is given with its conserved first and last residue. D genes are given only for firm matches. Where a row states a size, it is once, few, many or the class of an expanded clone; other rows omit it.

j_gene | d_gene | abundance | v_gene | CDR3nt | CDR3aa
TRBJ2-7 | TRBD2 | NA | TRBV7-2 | TGTGCCAGCAGCTTAGCAGGACTAGCGGTAAGCTCCTACGAGCAGTACTTC | CASSLAGLAVSSYEQYF
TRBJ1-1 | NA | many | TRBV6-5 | TGTGCCAGCAGTTCCTACTACACGGAGACCTTTGAAGCTTTCTTT | CASSSYYTETFEAFF
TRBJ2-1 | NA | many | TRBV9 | TGTGCCAGCAGCGTAGGGCGGGTCCAATACAATGAGCAGTTCTTC | CASSVGRVQYNEQFF
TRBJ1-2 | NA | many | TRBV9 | TGTGCCAGCAGCGTAGGCTGGGACGGCTTTGTTGAAGGCTACACCTTC | CASSVGWDGFVEGYTF
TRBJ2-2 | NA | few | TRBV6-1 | TGTGCCAGCAGTGAAGAGGGGGGAACCGGGGAGCTGTTTTTT | CASSEEGGTGELFF
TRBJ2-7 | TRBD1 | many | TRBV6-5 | TGTGCCAGCAGTTCGACGACAGGGGCGGACGAGCAGTACTTC | CASSSTTGADEQYF
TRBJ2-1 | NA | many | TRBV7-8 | TGTGCCAGCAGCTCCACTAAGAGTCATGAGCAGTTCTTC | CASSSTKSHEQFF
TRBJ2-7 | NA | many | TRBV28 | TGTGCCAGCAGTTCGAAAGGGATCGGCAACTCCTACGAGCAGTACTTC | CASSSKGIGNSYEQYF
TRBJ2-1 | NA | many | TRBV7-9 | TGTGCCAGCAGCTACGGTCAGGAGCAGTTCTTC | CASSYGQEQFF
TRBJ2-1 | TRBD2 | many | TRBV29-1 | TGCAGCGTTGAACTAGCGGGACACAATGAGCAGTTCTTC | CSVELAGHNEQFF
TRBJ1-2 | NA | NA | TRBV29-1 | TGCAGCGTTGCCGGTGGAGCGACAGTCAACTATGGCTACACCTTC | CSVAGGATVNYGYTF
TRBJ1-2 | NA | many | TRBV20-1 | TGCAGTGCTAGTTCGAGTCAGAACTATGGCTACACCTTC | CSASSSQNYGYTF
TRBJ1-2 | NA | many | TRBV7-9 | TGTGCCAGCAGCTCCTCATCAGACCCAAGAAGTTATGGCTACACCTTC | CASSSSSDPRSYGYTF
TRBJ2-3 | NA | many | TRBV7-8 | TGTGCCAGCACCAACATCCGACTGCGGAATACGCAGTATTTT | CASTNIRLRNTQYF
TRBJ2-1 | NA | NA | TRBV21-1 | TGTGCCAGCAGCAAAGACGGTCGACAGCCTCAAGGTGGTGAGCAGTTCTTC | CASSKDGRQPQGGEQFF
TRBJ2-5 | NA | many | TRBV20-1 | TGCAGTGTGGGCGGGAACCAAGAGGGGACCCAGTACTTC | CSVGGNQEGTQYF
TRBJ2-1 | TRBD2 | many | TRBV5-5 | TGTGCCAGCAGCCCACTTAGCGGGAGAGGGAACAATGAGCAGTTCTTC | CASSPLSGRGNNEQFF
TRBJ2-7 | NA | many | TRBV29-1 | TGCAGCGTTTTCGAGGGTTTCTCCTACGAGCAGTACTTC | CSVFEGFSYEQYF
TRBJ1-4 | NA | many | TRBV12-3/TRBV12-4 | TGTGCCAGCAGTAGGGGGGCGCTGGGGGAACCAGTGGATCCTAATGAAAAACTGTTTTTT | CASSRGALGEPVDPNEKLFF
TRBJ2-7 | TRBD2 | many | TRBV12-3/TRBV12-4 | TGTGCCAGCAGTTTAAATCTAGCGGGAGGGCTTAAACCGGCCTACGAGCAGTACTTC | CASSLNLAGGLKPAYEQYF
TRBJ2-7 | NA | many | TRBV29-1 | TGCAGCGTTCTTCTGACCTACGAGCAGTACTTC | CSVLLTYEQYF
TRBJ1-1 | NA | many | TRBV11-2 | TGTGCCAGCAGCGCCGACAGGAGCAACACTGAAGCTTTCTTT | CASSADRSNTEAFF
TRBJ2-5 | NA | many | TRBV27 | TGTGCCAGCAGGCCCTTAGACACAATCCTGGAGACCCAGTACTTC | CASRPLDTILETQYF
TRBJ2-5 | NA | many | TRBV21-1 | TGTGCCAGCAGCACTCAGACAGGGTGGGAGGCGGAGACCCAGTACTTC | CASSTQTGWEAETQYF
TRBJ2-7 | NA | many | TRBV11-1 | TGTGCCAGCAGCCAGGGACTCTACGACGAGCAGTACTTC | CASSQGLYDEQYF